One and the same sample provided the 31 T cell receptor beta chains below, sequenced in a study of early T cells in non-severe SARS-CoV-2 infection. TCRdb reprocessed the 5' RACE reads via MiXCR and lists one record per CDR3 protein. The sample comprises under 90,000 distinct CDR3 sequences, about 12% of which are singletons, and about 6% rests with the top ten. Sample: whole blood. The source is an adult who was a healthcare worker with PCR-confirmed SARS-CoV-2 infection or an uninfected control (not recorded which).

This rearrangement joins TRBV2 to TRBJ2-5, with a tentative D call TRBD2 (6 bases). This CDR3 has 12 amino acids. V lost 7 bases, J lost 5 bases, and 11 bases lay in between. Germline CDR1 is SNHLY and CDR2 is FYNNEI. The CDR3 sequence is CASKEGTETQYF. CDR3 nucleotides: TGTGCCAGCAAGGAGGGCACGGAGACCCAGTACTTC.

The DNA of the CDR3 is TGTGCCAGCTCACCACGGGCAGTAGGAGTAGGCACTGAAGCTTTCTTT. It translates to CASSPRAVGVGTEAFF. The chain couples TRBV18 to TRBJ1-1; D remains unclear. In germline, CDR1 is KGHSH, CDR2 LQKENI. V was shortened by 1 base and J by 4 bases, with 16 bases between the two germline ends. This CDR3 comprises 16 residues. The complete variable domain, with remaining parts taken from reference TRBV18 and TRBJ1-1, reads NAGVMQNPRHLVRRRGQEARLRCSPMKGHSHVYWYRQLPEEGLKFMVYLQKENIIDESGMPKERFSAEFPKEGPSILRIQQVVRGDSAAYFCASSPRAVGVGTEAFFGQGTRLTVV.

This clonotype was seen at least ten times. The rearrangement uses TRBV7-2 and TRBJ1-5; 9 bases are a match to TRBD1. Looked up from germline, CDR1 is SGHTA and CDR2 is FQGNSA. After removal of 1 base from V and 6 bases from J, the junction contained 4 bases not matched to a gene. This CDR3 is built from 15 residues. CDR3 loop: CASSLDRGQGQPQHF. The CDR3, as DNA: TGTGCCAGCAGCTTAGACAGGGGGCAAGGTCAGCCCCAGCATTTT. Based on the CDR3 plus reference TRBV7-2 and TRBJ1-5, the full variable domain is GAGVSQSPSNKVTEKGKDVELRCDPISGHTALYWYRQSLGQGLEFLIYFQGNSAPDKSGLPSDRFSAERTGGSVSTLTIQRTQQEDSAVYLCASSLDRGQGQPQHFGDGTRLSIL.

In its sample, this clonotype was seen a few times. The rearrangement joins TRBV6-1 to TRBJ2-1; D unresolved. The CDR3 contains 15 residues. Per the germline V gene, CDR1 is MNHNS and CDR2 is SASEGT. V was pared by 4 bases and J by 8 bases, with 18 bases between. The DNA of the CDR3 is TGTGCCAGCAGTGGATTCATTGCAGGTGGGGATGAGCAGTTCTTC. This encodes CASSGFIAGGDEQFF.

The chain recombines TRBV4-1 with TRBJ2-7; 7 positions match TRBD1. V lost 1 base and J lost 0; bases outside the gene matches: 6. The germline CDR1 and CDR2 sequences are MGHRA and YSYEKL. The CDR3 has 16 amino acids. CDR3 nucleotide sequence: TGCGCCAGCAGCCAAGGCCCGGGACAGAACTCCTACGAGCAGTACTTC. Residues: CASSQGPGQNSYEQYF.

This clonotype has at least ten counts. V is TRBV29-1 and J is TRBJ1-2; a weak D match, TRBD1 (5 bases). This CDR3 is built from 12 residues. Trimming cost V 4 bases and J 4 bases, with 10 bases left between them. Germline lookup yields CDR1 SQVTM and CDR2 ANQGSEA. DNA of the CDR3: TGCAGCGTTGCCGGGGCGGCCTATGGCTACACCTTC. It is translated as CSVAGAAYGYTF.

This clonotype has a handful of counts. The V call is TRBV5-6, the J call TRBJ2-7; D is undetermined. V was pared by 2 bases and J by 1 base, with 7 bases between. This CDR3 has 13 amino acids. Germline lookup yields CDR1 SGHDT and CDR2 YYEEEE. This chain's CDR3 is CASSFTESYEQYF. DNA for the CDR3: TGTGCCAGCAGCTTTACAGAGTCCTACGAGCAGTACTTC.

This clonotype showed up just a few times. The chain joins TRBV14 to TRBJ1-2; 7 bases match TRBD1. The V and J ends lost 2 bases and 4 bases, in that order; junction bases with no gene match: 7. The CDR3 contains 15 residues. The germline V gene encodes CDR1 SGHDN and CDR2 FVKESK. Here the CDR3 DNA reads TGTGCCAGCAGCCAATTAGGCAGGGGGGCCTATGGCTACACCTTC. As protein: CASSQLGRGAYGYTF.

This clonotype was counted at least ten times. This chain connects TRBV11-2 to TRBJ1-2, with D unclear. This CDR3 region has 18 residues. V lost 1 base and J 6 bases, leaving 24 bases between the germline ends. Germline V gene data show CDR1 as SGHAT and CDR2 as FQNNGV. The CDR3 bases are TGTGCCAGCAGCTTAGTCCGCTGGGGAGCGCATGGGCATGATGGCTACACCTTC. As protein: CASSLVRWGAHGHDGYTF.

The J gene is TRBJ1-1, the V gene TRBV30, with D unclear. The ends were cut back, 1 base at V and 0 bases at J, with 6 bases in the middle. In germline, CDR1 is GTSNPN, CDR2 SVGIG (reference sequence). The length of the CDR3 is 13 residues. This chain's CDR3 is CAWSEGLNTEAFF. In DNA form, the CDR3 reads TGTGCCTGGAGTGAGGGTTTGAACACTGAAGCTTTCTTT.

This clonotype was counted at least ten times. The chain is built from TRBV5-1 and TRBJ2-3; the D gene is possibly TRBD2 (5 bases). The CDR3 runs 14 residues. Germline CDR1 is SGHRS and CDR2 is YFSETQ. The V end lost 1 base, the J end lost 3 bases, and 9 bases lay between the germline ends. The CDR3 DNA is TGCGCCAGCAGCTTGACGGGGATTACAGATACGCAGTATTTT. This codes for CASSLTGITDTQYF.

In its sample, this clonotype was seen many times. V usage is TRBV12-3 or TRBV12-4 and J usage is TRBJ2-1; TRBD1 agrees at 7 bases. This CDR3 is built from 15 residues. V dropped 6 bases and J dropped 12; count of bases not matched to a gene: 17. CDR3 protein: CASRPYGTANTGQFF. CDR3 sequence (DNA): TGTGCCAGCAGGCCTTACGGGACAGCAAATACGGGGCAGTTCTTC.

This clonotype was picked up a small number of times. V is TRBV12-3 or TRBV12-4 and J is TRBJ2-1; 9 nucleotides agree with TRBD2. J gave up 7 bases and V 7 bases, and 11 bases lay outside the gene matches. The CDR3 sequence is 15 residues long. The CDR3 protein is CASTLSGSSRNEQFF. The CDR3, as DNA: TGTGCCAGCACACTTAGCGGGAGCTCTCGAAATGAGCAGTTCTTC.

This rearrangement joins TRBV5-1 to TRBJ2-5; the D is unclear. Germline CDR1 SGHRS, CDR2 YFSETQ. CDR3 size: 14 residues. Deletions cut 4 bases from V and 7 bases from J, with 17 bases between. The CDR3 sequence: CASSPQAGSGTQYF. The CDR3 nucleotides are TGCGCCAGCAGCCCCCAAGCAGGATCGGGGACCCAGTACTTC.

This clonotype was counted at least ten times. This sequence joins TRBV5-4 and TRBJ1-5; D remains unclear. The CDR3 runs to 13 residues. V was pared by 3 bases and J by 6 bases, with 10 bases between. Germline V gene sequence: CDR1 SGHNT, CDR2 YYREEE (reference sequence). For the CDR3, the DNA is TGTGCCAGCAGCTGGGGAGGGAGTCAGCCCCAGCATTTT. Its translation: CASSWGGSQPQHF.

This clonotype was detected a few times. The chain carries TRBV12-3 or TRBV12-4 and TRBJ2-4; D ambiguous. The V end lost 3 bases, the J end lost 2 bases, and 2 bases lay between the germline ends. The CDR3 has 12 amino acids. The CDR3 reads CASSFTKNIQYF. CDR3 coding DNA: TGTGCCAGCAGTTTTACCAAAAACATTCAGTACTTC.

The sample holds a few counts of this clonotype. V is TRBV7-9 and J is TRBJ2-3; a possible D gene is TRBD2 (6 bases). The CDR3 is 14 residues long. Germline V gives CDR1 SEHNR, CDR2 FQNEAQ (reference sequence). The V end lost 3 bases, the J end lost 2 bases, and 9 bases lay between the germline ends. The CDR3 coding sequence is TGTGCCAGCAGCTTCGGGGGTCCCACAGATACGCAGTATTTT. Amino acids: CASSFGGPTDTQYF.

This clonotype was recorded at least ten times. The chain employs TRBV2 and TRBJ2-5, with D unresolved. The CDR3 totals 14 residues. The V and J ends lost 7 bases and 0 bases respectively, with 12 bases between them. CDR1 and CDR2 from the germline V gene are SNHLY and FYNNEI. The CDR3 sequence is CASKQSLYQETQYF. The CDR3 DNA reads TGTGCCAGCAAGCAGTCCTTGTACCAAGAGACCCAGTACTTC.

At least ten counts were recorded for this clonotype. This chain connects TRBV5-1 to TRBJ2-7; D not resolved. CDR1 and CDR2 (germline): SGHRS, YFSETQ. V lost 1 base and J lost 5, with 4 bases in between. The CDR3 runs to 11 residues. CDR3 coding DNA: TGCGCCAGCAGCTTGCCCCACGAGCAGTACTTC. It codes for CASSLPHEQYF.

J is TRBJ1-1 and V is TRBV11-1; unclear D gene. With 4 bases removed from V and 0 bases from J, the gap between germline ends came to 24 bases. The CDR3 extends over 19 amino acids. Germline CDR1 and CDR2: SGHAT and FQDESV (reference sequence). CDR3 in DNA: TGTGCCAGCAGCTCCCGGGTTCCCGGGCTGTCCAAAGTGAACACTGAAGCTTTCTTT. Its protein product is CASSSRVPGLSKVNTEAFF.

This chain links TRBV6-1 with TRBJ2-2; either TRBD1 or TRBD2 may fit D (5 bases each). The CDR3 runs to 15 residues. Trimming cost V 1 base and J 7 bases, with 13 bases left between them. CDR1 and CDR2 (germline): MNHNS, SASEGT. As DNA, the CDR3 is TGTGCCAGCAGTGAAGAAGCAGGGACGGACGGGGAGCTGTTTTTT. Translation: CASSEEAGTDGELFF.

This clonotype showed up just a few times. DNA for the CDR3: TGTGCCAGCAGCTTTCGGACCGCCTCCTACGAGCAGTACTTC. Translated, it gives CASSFRTASYEQYF. The rearrangement joins TRBV7-2 to TRBJ2-7; D is unresolved. Trimming stripped 3 bases from V and 0 bases from J, with 9 bases between. This CDR3 region has 14 residues. Germline CDR1 reads SGHTA; CDR2 reads FQGNSA.

This clonotype has just a few counts. The genes are TRBV3-1 and TRBJ2-7, with a weak D call TRBD2 (5 bases). The CDR3 has 13 amino acids. V lost 4 bases to trimming and J lost 6 bases, with 13 bases between them. CDR1 is LGHDT, CDR2 YNNKEL, per germline (reference sequence). The CDR3 DNA reads TGTGCCAGCAGCCCGCAGTATGGGAGCGAGCAGTACTTC. The encoded protein is CASSPQYGSEQYF.

The J gene is TRBJ2-2, the V gene TRBV29-1; the match to TRBD2 covers 11 bases. The V gene's germline CDR1 is SQVTM and CDR2 ANQGSEA. The CDR3 length is 14 residues. The V gene end was trimmed by 6 bases and the J gene end by 5 bases; junction bases not matched to a gene: 5. CDR3 sequence (DNA): TGCAGCGTGACCTGGACTAGCGGGACCGGGGAGCTGTTTTTT. Protein: CSVTWTSGTGELFF.

The V gene is TRBV3-1, the J gene TRBJ1-1, with D unclear. The CDR3 has 15 amino acids. CDR1 and CDR2 from the germline V gene are LGHDT and YNNKEL (reference sequence). V lost 1 base, J lost 0 bases, and 9 bases lay in between. This CDR3 reads CASSQVQLMNTEAFF. The CDR3 DNA sequence: TGTGCCAGCAGCCAAGTTCAGCTCATGAACACTGAAGCTTTCTTT.

A note on this clonotype: This may come from a read error, since a much larger clone is one base off. The chain combines TRBV4-1 with TRBJ2-3, with 11 bases matching TRBD2. J gave up 0 bases and V 2 bases, and 10 bases lay outside the gene matches. Germline assignment: CDR1 MGHRA and CDR2 YSYEKL. The CDR3 loop spans 19 amino acids. The CDR3 is CASSQTSGGHIKSTDTQYF. The DNA of the CDR3 is TGCGCCAGCAGCCAAACTAGCGGGGGCCATATAAAAAGCACAGATACGCAGTATTTT.

Many counts were recorded for this clonotype. This sequence joins TRBV11-3 and TRBJ2-1, with D tentatively TRBD1 (5 bases). The CDR3 loop spans 14 amino acids. Germline lookup yields CDR1 SGHNT and CDR2 YENEEA. The germline V and J ends were trimmed by 2 bases and 7 bases, with 12 bases remaining between them. CDR3 in amino acids: CASSLRGRSNEQFF. DNA for the CDR3: TGTGCCAGCAGCTTAAGGGGTAGGAGTAATGAGCAGTTCTTC.

The V gene is TRBV28, the J gene TRBJ2-1; D uncertain. V gave up 3 bases and J gave up 7 bases, with 7 bases separating them. Germline CDR1 is MDHEN and CDR2 is SYDVKM. The CDR3 has 12 residues. As DNA, the CDR3 is TGTGCCAGCAGTTTCGGTCCGAATGAGCAGTTCTTC. As protein: CASSFGPNEQFF.

This clonotype was observed many times. The chain carries TRBV6-6 and TRBJ1-5; no clear D gene. This CDR3 has 18 residues. Trimming removed 0 bases at V and 0 bases at J, with 15 bases between. From germline, CDR1 is MNHNY and CDR2 SVGAGI (reference sequence). The CDR3 region is CASSYSLNSAGSNQPQHF. The CDR3 nucleotides read TGTGCCAGCAGTTACTCGTTAAATTCGGCAGGTAGCAATCAGCCCCAGCATTTT.

V is TRBV28 and J is TRBJ2-7; 8 nucleotides align to TRBD1. V trimming: 6 bases; J trimming: 2 bases; junction bases outside the gene matches: 12. Germline CDR1 MDHEN, CDR2 SYDVKM. The CDR3 runs 16 residues. As DNA, the CDR3 is TGTGCCAGCAGCCGAGGGCCGGGACAGGAGACCTACGAGCAGTACTTC. This codes for CASSRGPGQETYEQYF.

This clonotype has only a few counts. The chain recombines TRBV7-3 with TRBJ2-1, with 11 bases aligning to TRBD2. Germline trimming cut 5 bases from V and 7 bases from J; bases unmatched to any gene: 7. The CDR3 runs to 15 residues. Germline CDR1 reads SGHTA; CDR2 reads FQGTGA. CDR3 sequence (DNA): TGTGCCAGCAGCCCACTAGCGGGAGAAGTGAATGAGCAGTTCTTC. It specifies CASSPLAGEVNEQFF.